This T cell receptor (beta chain) emerged from a study of cytomegalovirus exposure and HLA in healthy donors. About the research overall: Approximately 83 million unique TCRs from HLA-typed donors were held in an early data release. Overall study results and limits: For cytomegalovirus status, the classifier reportedly gave diagnoses with high specificity and sensitivity. According to an earlier analysis, most TCR beta V segments yielded productive rearrangements about 87% or about 30% of the time.

Regarding this clone: Its specificity is unknown.

Donors had nominal health at sampling but likely had unrecorded immune exposures. The PCR used 60 Vbeta and 13 Jbeta primers. Assay used: immunoSEQ multiplex PCR; TCRdb lists only in-frame clones, some missing. There are about 160,000 clones in the sample; roughly 70% occur only once, and over 6% lies in the top ten. Sequenced material: PBMCs. This TCR was sampled from a middle-aged man in good health and CMV-seropositive.

The DNA for the CDR3 is TGTGCCAGCAGTTCCCGGGGGAGCAATCAGCCCCAGCATTTT. This sequence encodes CASSSRGSNQPQHF. The rearrangement joins TRBV6-5 to TRBJ1-5, with D perhaps TRBD1 (5 bases). The length of the CDR3 is 14 residues. Between the trimmed V and J ends, which lost 4 bases and 1 base, there was a span of 8 bases. Germline lookup yields CDR1 MNHEY and CDR2 SVGAGI.